This is a list of T cell receptor beta chains from one sample in a study of T cell responses to AZD1222 COVID-19 vaccine. Repertoires were generated with immunoSEQ multiplex PCR, while TCRdb's copy carries only in-frame clones and drops some. The sample has about 75,000 clones; about 87% are singletons. Sequencing used peripheral blood, obtained 28 days after the second dose of the MenACWY control vaccine. Receptors originate from an adult who received the MenACWY meningococcal vaccine as a control. Each CDR3 is given with its conserved first and last residue. D genes are given only for firm matches. Clone size is stated in some rows and not others, as once, few, many or a class when expanded.

-,TRBJ2-7,TRBV29-1,-,TGCAGCGCGACCGAGAGTGGCCACGAGCAGTACTTC,CSATESGHEQYF
-,TRBJ1-2,TRBV19,once,TGTGCCAGTAGTATAGATCTCTCCGGGTTTGGCTACACCTTC,CASSIDLSGFGYTF
-,TRBJ1-2,TRBV9,-,TGTGCCAGCAGCGTAGGGGTATCTAACTATGGCTACACCTTC,CASSVGVSNYGYTF
-,TRBJ2-5,TRBV2,few,TGTGCCAGCAGTGAATCGCCAGGGGCTACAGAGACCCAGTACTTC,CASSESPGATETQYF
-,TRBJ2-1,TRBV5-6,-,TGTGCCAGCAGCTTGGAGCGCTATGAGCAGTTCTTC,CASSLERYEQFF
-,TRBJ2-5,TRBV18,few,TGTGCCAGCTCACCTGCGTGGGGACAAGAGACCCAGTACTTC,CASSPAWGQETQYF
-,TRBJ2-7,TRBV19,-,TGTGCCAGTAGTCGCCGCAGGGAAAGCTCCTACGAGCAGTACTTC,CASSRRRESSYEQYF
TRBD2,TRBJ2-1,TRBV12-5,-,TGTGCTAGGGGGTGGGGGGGGGACGGTGAGCAGTTCTTC,CARGWGGDGEQFF
-,TRBJ1-5,TRBV7-9,-,TGTGCCAGCAGCCCAGGTCGGTGGGGGGAACGGGCCCAGCCCCAGCATTTT,CASSPGRWGERAQPQHF
-,TRBJ2-1,TRBV7-3,-,TGTGCCAGCAGCTTAGACACCCAACTTGACAATGAGCAGTTCTTC,CASSLDTQLDNEQFF
TRBD2,TRBJ2-1,TRBV4-1,-,TGCGCCAGCAGCCAAGGAGAAGCGGGGGGGAATTCCTACAATGAGCAGTTCTTC,CASSQGEAGGNSYNEQFF
TRBD1,TRBJ2-1,TRBV7-9,-,TGTGCCAGCAGCACATGGGGGACAGGGTCCCACAATGAGCAGTTCTTC,CASSTWGTGSHNEQFF
TRBD2,TRBJ2-1,TRBV7-7,-,TGTGCCAGCAGCTTTGCGGGGGGCCATGAGCAGTTCTTC,CASSFAGGHEQFF
-,TRBJ2-7,TRBV30,-,TGTGCCTGGAGCGCCCGGAAGGGCCCGCTCTACGAGCAGTACTTC,CAWSARKGPLYEQYF
-,TRBJ1-2,TRBV6-2/TRBV6-3,-,TGTGCCAGCAGTTACGGGGCGTATGGCTACACCTTC,CASSYGAYGYTF
TRBD1,TRBJ2-7,TRBV15,-,TGTGCCACCAGCCTACGGACAGGGGCCTACGAGCAGTACTTC,CATSLRTGAYEQYF
-,TRBJ1-5,TRBV13,-,TGTGCCAGCAGCTTGGGCGGGGGGGAACAGCCCCAGCATTTT,CASSLGGGEQPQHF
TRBD2,TRBJ2-1,TRBV9,-,TGTGCCAGCAGCGTAGCGTCCAGGACTAGCGGTCGAAATGAGCAGTTCTTC,CASSVASRTSGRNEQFF
-,TRBJ1-1,TRBV9,-,TGTGCCAGCACCAAGACCCCGAACACTGAAGCTTTCTTT,CASTKTPNTEAFF
TRBD1,TRBJ2-1,TRBV11-2,-,TGTGCCAGCAGCTTAGCCCGGGGGACAGGGGGCGAAGGTGAGCAGTTCTTC,CASSLARGTGGEGEQFF
-,TRBJ2-7,TRBV7-2,-,TGTGCCAGCAGCTCTCGTGGGGGCTACACCTACGAGCAGTACTTC,CASSSRGGYTYEQYF
-,TRBJ2-1,TRBV5-8,few,TGTGCCAGCAGCTTCCCCAGAAATGAGCAGTTCTTC,CASSFPRNEQFF
TRBD1,TRBJ1-5,TRBV6-5,once,TGTGCCAGCAGTTACCGTACAGGGACAGGGCAGCCCCAGCATTTT,CASSYRTGTGQPQHF
-,TRBJ1-6,TRBV14,-,TGTGCCAGCAGCCAAGATGAGGTCGCTCATTCACCCCTCCACTTT,CASSQDEVAHSPLHF
TRBD1,TRBJ1-4,TRBV4-1,-,TGCGCCAGCAGCCAAGTACCCGGAGTTGCAGGGGGGGAAAAACTGTTTTTT,CASSQVPGVAGGEKLFF
-,TRBJ1-1,TRBV29-1,-,TGCAGCCTAACTGGCGGGGGGGCGCGCACTGAAGCTTTCTTT,CSLTGGGARTEAFF
-,TRBJ1-6,TRBV6-5,few,TGTGCCAGCAGGGTGTCTGGCTATAATTCACCCCTCCACTTT,CASRVSGYNSPLHF
-,TRBJ1-2,TRBV2,-,TGTGCCAGCAGTGCCCCACAGGGAACTGGCTACACCTTC,CASSAPQGTGYTF
-,TRBJ1-2,TRBV4-2,-,TGTGCCAGCAGCCAAGTCGCCTGGGAAGGGGGCTATGGCTACACCTTC,CASSQVAWEGGYGYTF
-,TRBJ1-1,TRBV7-9,-,TGTGCCAGCAGCTTAACGGGGGAAGGGAACACTGAAGCTTTCTTT,CASSLTGEGNTEAFF
-,TRBJ1-6,TRBV5-4,once,TGTGCCAGCAGCTTGTACAATTCACCCCTCCACTTT,CASSLYNSPLHF
TRBD1,TRBJ2-1,TRBV10-3,-,TGTGCCATCCAGGGGGTAGAGGCTGAGCAGTTCTTC,CAIQGVEAEQFF
-,TRBJ1-1,TRBV6-5,-,TGTGCCAGCAGTTACTCGCCGAGCACTGAAGCTTTCTTT,CASSYSPSTEAFF
-,TRBJ2-1,TRBV4-3,-,TGCGCCAGCAGCCAAGACCCCCCTAAAGCCTACAATGAGCAGTTCTTC,CASSQDPPKAYNEQFF
-,TRBJ1-5,TRBV28,once,TGTGCCAGCAGTTTCAAACAGCCCCAGCATTTT,CASSFKQPQHF
-,TRBJ2-5,TRBV6-6,-,TGTGCCAGCAGTTACTCTTCGGAGACCCAGTACTTC,CASSYSSETQYF
-,TRBJ1-1,TRBV6-5,-,TGTGCCAGCAGTTCCCCGGGGGCGATGAACACTGAAGCTTTCTTT,CASSSPGAMNTEAFF
-,TRBJ1-1,TRBV4-3,-,TGCGCCAGCAGCCAAGACGTTCGGACAGTCGAGGGTTTCTTT,CASSQDVRTVEGFF
-,TRBJ1-2,TRBV19,-,TGTGCCAGTAGCCATACAGAGGAGGCTGGCTACACCTTC,CASSHTEEAGYTF
TRBD1,TRBJ1-5,TRBV15,-,TGTGCCACCAGCAGAGTGCGACTGACAGGGTCGGGCAATCAGCCCCAGCATTTT,CATSRVRLTGSGNQPQHF
-,TRBJ2-5,TRBV9,-,TGTGCCAGCAGCCCCCTGAGTGGGGCGCGGGAGACCCAGTACTTC,CASSPLSGARETQYF
TRBD1,TRBJ1-6,TRBV5-6,-,TGTGCCAGCAGCCCCCGGGACAGCTATAATTCACCCCTCCACTTT,CASSPRDSYNSPLHF
-,TRBJ2-4,TRBV4-2,-,TGTGCCAGCAGCCAAGAAATAGGGGGAGCCAAAAACATTCAGTACTTC,CASSQEIGGAKNIQYF
-,TRBJ2-5,TRBV29-1,-,TGCAGCGTCACGCCTTTAAAGGGGCGAGAGACCCAGTACTTC,CSVTPLKGRETQYF
-,TRBJ1-1,TRBV5-4,-,TGTGCCAGCAGCTCGTTCCGGGACAAGAACACTGAAGCTTTCTTT,CASSSFRDKNTEAFF
-,TRBJ2-7,TRBV2,once,TGTGCCAGCAGTGAACGCCGGTACGAGCAGTACTTC,CASSERRYEQYF
-,TRBJ1-5,TRBV24-1,-,TGTGCCACCAGTGATGGGCAGGGAATCAATCAGCCCCAGCATTTT,CATSDGQGINQPQHF
-,TRBJ1-2,TRBV30,-,TGTGCCTGGACTCAGGGACTTAACTATGGCTACACCTTC,CAWTQGLNYGYTF
TRBD1,TRBJ2-1,TRBV2,medium-sized,TGTGCCAGCAGGGCCGGGACAGGGGCTTCCAATGAGCAGTTCTTC,CASRAGTGASNEQFF
-,TRBJ1-4,TRBV5-8,-,TGTGCCAGCAGCTTACGGGGGGCGGATGAAAAACTGTTTTTT,CASSLRGADEKLFF
-,TRBJ1-3,TRBV5-1,-,TGCGCCAGCAGCTTGGCCGGGTCAGCTGGAAACACCATATATTTT,CASSLAGSAGNTIYF
-,TRBJ1-1,TRBV6-5,-,TGTGCCAGTGGGTCGGGGACTGAAGCTTTCTTT,CASGSGTEAFF
-,TRBJ2-3,TRBV5-1,-,TGCGCCAGCAGTCAAGGGTCTCGAGCCGCAGATACGCAGTATTTT,CASSQGSRAADTQYF